A single sample gave rise to the 5 T cell receptor beta chains below, sequenced in a study of glioma-infiltrating T cells. TCR alpha and beta CDR3 regions were amplified from RNA using iRepertoire nested multiplex PCR. MiXCR was run by TCRdb on the multiplex PCR reads, yielding one entry per CDR3 protein. The sample gives under 4,000 distinct CDR3 sequences, around 85% of which show up once; about 40% is in the top ten. The source material was glioma tissue, nonneoplastic brain tissue, or PBMCs (not recorded which). These receptors were obtained from a human donor with low-grade glioma or glioblastoma, undergoing nonglioma brain surgery, or in good health (not recorded which).

Worth noting for this clonotype: Since it is a stray read in a library aimed at alpha chains, this beta chain has a size that is not meaningful. The chain is built from TRBV3-1 and TRBJ1-2; 9 bases map to TRBD1. Losses at the gene ends were 0 bases for V and 4 bases for J; bases not matched to a gene: 0. The CDR3 has 14 residues. Germline values: CDR1 LGHDT, CDR2 YNNKEL (reference sequence). Written as DNA, the CDR3 is TGTGCCAGCAGCCAAGAGGACAGGGGCTATGGCTACACCTTC. This translates into CASSQEDRGYGYTF. The variable domain in full, with the rest retrieved from reference TRBV3-1 and TRBJ1-2, is DTAVSQTPKYLVTQMGNDKSIKCEQNLGHDTMYWYKQDSKKFLKIMFSYNNKELIINETVPNRFSPKSPDKAHLNLHINSLELGDSAVYFCASSQEDRGYGYTFGSGTRLTVV.

As to this clonotype: With the library built for alpha chains, this beta chain is off target and its frequency is not meaningful. The chain is built from TRBV19 and TRBJ2-5; TRBD1 aligns across 8 bases. The V segment lost 2 bases and the J segment 1 base; nucleotides outside the gene matches: 3. Germline CDR1 is LNHDA and CDR2 is SQIVND (reference sequence). The CDR3 has 15 residues. The DNA of the CDR3 is TGTGCCAGTAGTATAAGGACAGGGTCCCAAGAGACCCAGTACTTC. This sequence encodes CASSIRTGSQETQYF.

A note on this clonotype: This beta chain is off target for a library built for alpha chains, so its abundance means little. V and J are TRBV6-2 or TRBV6-3 and TRBJ2-3; 10 bases match TRBD2. The trim removed 5 bases at V and 5 bases at J, leaving 16 bases unmatched. This CDR3 has 18 residues. The germline V gene encodes CDR1 MNHEY and CDR2 SVGEGT. CDR3 DNA: TGTGCCAGCAGTGCCGAACCGAAACTAGCGGGATTTCAAGATACGCAGTATTTT. Translated, it gives CASSAEPKLAGFQDTQYF.

In regard to this clonotype: This beta chain represents an off-target read in a library built for alpha chains; its size is of limited meaning. The chain is built from TRBV9 and TRBJ2-3, with D possibly being TRBD1 (5 bases). The length of the CDR3 is 15 residues. Germline loops: CDR1 SGDLS, CDR2 YYNGEE. V dropped 0 bases and J dropped 6 bases, with 14 bases sitting between them. The CDR3 coding sequence is TGTGCCAGCAGCGTAGGGGGCCTCGGTGGGGATACGCAGTATTTT. Protein: CASSVGGLGGDTQYF.

Regarding this clonotype: At one boundary the junction diverges from the germline segment, which might be a read error. In a library made to pick up alpha chains, this beta chain is a stray read with a size that means little. This chain uses TRBV6-6 with TRBJ1-2; perhaps TRBD1 as D (5 bases). CDR1 is MNHNY and CDR2 is SVGAGI in the germline V gene (reference sequence). This CDR3 region has 17 residues. The CDR3 protein is CASSYSDAGPSNHGYTF. Here the CDR3 DNA reads TGTGCCAGCAGTTACAGCGACGCAGGGCCCTCTAACCATGGCTACACCTTC.